This T cell receptor (beta chain) was sequenced during a study of shared clonotypes between healthy human individuals. Study-wide results and limits: Larger richness was generally estimated for naive than memory subsets.

Naive-designated CD8 cells lacked CD45RO, were positively enriched for CCR7, and omitted terminally differentiated effector memory CD45RA+ cells. Donors were healthy HIV-negative adults without recent acute infections or vaccinations. Deep-level running was used for the assay. Original methodology: Because ImmunoSEQ provided only junction sequences with no quality scores, the filtering differed. TCRdb's copy holds only in-frame clones and misses some; the assay was immunoSEQ multiplex PCR. V and J calls and clone size come straight from that table; D and trimming were deduced from the DNA. The repertoire includes roughly 2.1 million clones, around 93% of them detected once, and 1.5% to 2% sits in the top ten. With respect to this clone: The antigen is unknown.

Germline V CDR1 and CDR2: SQVTM, ANQGSEA. V lost 6 bases and J 0 bases, leaving 11 bases between the germline ends. CDR3 size: 13 residues. The source is a man aged 18 to 29 in good health. Some clones in this sample may be carry-over from other donors' samples. The rearrangement links TRBV29-1 to TRBJ1-2; D unresolved. The sample consisted of naive CD8+ T cells from PBMCs. The DNA for the CDR3 is TGCAGCGTACCGACGTCTGCTAACTATGGCTACACCTTC. Translating it yields CSVPTSANYGYTF.